Listed below are T cell receptor beta chains from one sample, sequenced in a study of technical replicates of blood from a handful of donors. Method: immunoSEQ multiplex PCR; TCRdb's copy keeps in-frame clones and lacks some. The sample lists around 13,000 clones, roughly three quarters occurring once. Sequences were obtained from PBMCs. These receptors all come from a human donor in good health. Each CDR3 is given with its conserved first and last residue. The order of the fields is clone size, J gene, V gene, D gene, CDR3 protein, CDR3 DNA. A D gene is named only where the DNA matches it firmly. Clone size is shown for a subset of rows, as once, few, many or a class of expanded clone.

NA	TRBJ1-2	TRBV9	TRBD1	CASSPATGRGLGYTF	TGTGCCAGCAGCCCCGCTACCGGGAGGGGGCTTGGCTACACCTTC
few	TRBJ1-1	TRBV5-1	TRBD1	CASSRDRDEAFF	TGCGCCAGCAGCCGGGACAGGGACGAAGCTTTCTTT
NA	TRBJ2-7	TRBV11-2	NA	CASSFLDFSYEQYF	TGTGCCAGCAGCTTCCTGGACTTTTCCTACGAGCAGTACTTC
NA	TRBJ2-3	TRBV6-5	TRBD2	CASTTSGRSDTQYF	TGTGCCAGCACCACTAGCGGGAGATCAGATACGCAGTATTTT
NA	TRBJ2-7	TRBV7-9	TRBD1	CASSGGQGTGEQYF	TGTGCCAGCAGCGGTGGACAGGGGACAGGCGAGCAGTACTTC
NA	TRBJ1-1	TRBV6-5	NA	CASSLGVFMNTEAFF	TGTGCCAGCAGTTTGGGCGTTTTTATGAACACTGAAGCTTTCTTT
few	TRBJ1-5	TRBV30	NA	CAWSTAGGNQPQHF	TGTGCCTGGAGTACGGCAGGGGGCAATCAGCCCCAGCATTTT
NA	TRBJ2-3	TRBV27	TRBD2	CASRRTSEPPDTQYF	TGTGCCAGCAGACGGACTAGCGAGCCCCCAGATACGCAGTATTTT
NA	TRBJ2-5	TRBV15	TRBD1	CATSRDFTGGKKTQYF	TGTGCCACCAGCAGAGATTTTACAGGGGGCAAAAAGACCCAGTACTTC
few	TRBJ1-4	TRBV7-9	NA	CASSRDRTNEKLFF	TGTGCCAGCAGCCGTGACAGGACTAATGAAAAACTGTTTTTT
NA	TRBJ1-1	TRBV5-8	NA	CASSRDSRWMNTEAFF	TGTGCCAGCAGCAGGGACTCACGGTGGATGAACACTGAAGCTTTCTTT
NA	TRBJ1-4	TRBV6-5	NA	CASSYSRMSGKLFF	TGTGCCAGCAGTTACTCCAGGATGAGTGGAAAACTGTTTTTT
NA	TRBJ2-7	TRBV6-1	NA	CASGHQKQGSYEQYF	TGTGCCAGCGGGCATCAAAAACAGGGCTCCTACGAGCAGTACTTC
once	TRBJ2-7	TRBV28	NA	CASSLGGRVKGYF	TGTGCCAGCAGTTTAGGTGGCAGGGTGAAAGGGTACTTC
NA	TRBJ2-7	TRBV5-1	NA	CASSLEGGSREQYF	TGCGCCAGCAGCTTGGAAGGTGGGTCGAGGGAGCAGTACTTC
NA	TRBJ2-1	TRBV18	NA	CASSPPSYNEQFF	TGTGCCAGCTCACCCCCCAGCTACAATGAGCAGTTCTTC
NA	TRBJ2-7	TRBV6-1	NA	CASSTGHEQYF	TGTGCCAGCAGTACAGGGCACGAGCAGTACTTC